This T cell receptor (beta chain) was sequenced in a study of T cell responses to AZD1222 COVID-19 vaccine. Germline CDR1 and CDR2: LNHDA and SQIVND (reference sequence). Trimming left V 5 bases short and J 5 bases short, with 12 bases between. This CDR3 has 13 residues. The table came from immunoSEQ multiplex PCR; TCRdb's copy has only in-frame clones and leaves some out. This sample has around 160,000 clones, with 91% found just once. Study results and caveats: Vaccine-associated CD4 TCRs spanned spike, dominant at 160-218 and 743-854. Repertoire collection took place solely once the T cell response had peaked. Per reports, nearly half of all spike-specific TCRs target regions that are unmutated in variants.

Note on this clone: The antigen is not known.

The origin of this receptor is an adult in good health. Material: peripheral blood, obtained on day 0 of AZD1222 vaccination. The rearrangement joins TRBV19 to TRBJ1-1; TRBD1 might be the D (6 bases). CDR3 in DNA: TGTGCCAGTAGTTCACAGGGTTTAACTGAAGCTTTCTTT. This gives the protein CASSSQGLTEAFF.